These T cell receptor beta chains were read from a single sample in a study of T cell repertoires in ileal Crohn's disease. Libraries were prepared by immunoSEQ multiplex PCR; TCRdb keeps only in-frame clonotypes and omits some of them. Altogether 30,000 to 35,000 clones are present, roughly 75% being singletons, with the ten largest covering under 20%. The sample consisted of ileal tissue. Every receptor here comes from an adult with Crohn's disease. The CDR3 runs from the conserved cysteine through the conserved F or W.

v_call	cdr3_aa
TRBV5-4	CASSPGTTGDEKLFF
TRBV9	CASSVHGSTSSIEQFF
TRBV7-2	CASSLSRISVNTEAFF
TRBV19	CASSIDGTSGDTQYF
TRBV4-1	CASSQGRASGNTIYF
TRBV7-2	CASSLVGTNYEQYF
TRBV5-1	CASSAGTPSNQPQHF
TRBV6-1	CASSEKGGGLKQFF
TRBV6-5	CASGLAGETEQYF
TRBV30	CAWRAGGRGYNEQFF
TRBV5-4	CASSAGYRTDTQYF
TRBV6-1	CASSEVGGDTEAFF
TRBV19	CASSIGGTGYTGELFF
TRBV29-1	CSVTEGGPGEKLFF
TRBV2	CASSEARASGKETQYF
TRBV6-6	CASTLQGGSYEQYF
TRBV6-5	CASRNSEETQYF
TRBV11-3	CASSPTGGTDTQYF
TRBV12-5	CASGLDLRTEQYF
TRBV6-1	CASSEGRYEQFF
TRBV28	CASRPPGQGHEQYF
TRBV4-2	CASSQAATYEQYF
TRBV5-6	CASSLGSQPQHF
TRBV19	CASSNRGRQPQHF
TRBV12-5	CASGRPGTGDMNTEAFF
TRBV6-1	CASSRGLAAYEQYF
TRBV4-3	CASSQVLAGVNKNIQYF
TRBV6-5	CASSWGQGRGYTF
TRBV7-2	CASSLGHRGGRDEQYF
TRBV6-5	CASSSRLQNNGYTF
TRBV5-1	CASSLADRVKKTQYF
TRBV6-5	CASSYDSRGRSNIQYF
TRBV10-3	CAIRGATRANTEAFF
TRBV4-1	CASSHADWSYGYTF
TRBV6-5	CASSTRRGRSYEQYF
TRBV19	CASSPGVQETQYF
TRBV7-2	CASSLASSYGYTF
TRBV5-1	CASSSLGAGTDTQYF
TRBV4-1	CASSQADRNQPQHF
TRBV7-8	CASSVKISYEQYF
TRBV6-1	CASGREPSSYEQYF
TRBV5-1	CASSSGTRNTEAFF
TRBV5-1	CASSSLRGSEQYF
TRBV4-3	CASSQEYAVRVYEQYF
TRBV15	CATSSTGTSIYNEQFF
TRBV6-1	CASSDQGSSGNTIYF
TRBV6-6	CASTGTGVYEQYF
TRBV7-3	CASSFDRVANEQFF
TRBV20-1	CSARYGNEQFF
TRBV28	CASSPLSGGADTIYF
TRBV19	CASSRGDSRGTDTQYF
TRBV27	CASSLSWRVARSAQYF
TRBV6-1	CASSPGQGRDEQYF